This TCR beta chain was sequenced in a study of shared clonotypes between healthy human individuals. Points from the study as a whole: Clonotypes that were shared across a handful of donors made up around 4.6% of naive CD4 clonotypes.

TCRdb's copy holds only in-frame clones and misses some; the assay was immunoSEQ multiplex PCR. The sample consists of over a million clones, around 78% of them appearing once. CDR3 size: 14 residues. The V gene's germline CDR1 is MNHNY and CDR2 SVGAGI (reference sequence). J lost 2 bases, V lost 2 bases, and 2 bases had no gene match. CD4+ cells were split into CD45RA+ naive and CD45RA-negative memory subsets. On this clone itself: Its antigen is undetermined.

The sequenced material came from memory CD4+ T cells from PBMCs. The subset is: CD45RA-negative fraction. The receptor comes from a man between 18 and 35 years old in good health. Some clones in this sample may be carry-over from other donors' samples. The chain uses TRBV6-6 and TRBJ1-1; 7 bases agree with TRBD1. The CDR3 sequence is CASSYRGLNTEAFF. The DNA of the CDR3 is TGTGCCAGCAGTTACAGGGGGCTTAACACTGAAGCTTTCTTT.